Listed below are T cell receptor beta chains from one sample, sequenced in a study of beta chain features in type 1 diabetes. The method was immunoSEQ multiplex PCR; TCRdb's version includes in-frame clones alone and lacks a portion of them. The sample yields hundreds of thousands of clones, about 12% seen once. The sample taken for sequencing was naive CD4+ T cells from blood. Every receptor here comes from a man younger than 35 in good health. Both conserved end residues are part of each CDR3. The D gene is left open where the match is weak. Some rows have no size entry. The others give once, few or many, or a class for an expanded clone.

CATRGWGAYEQYF | TGTGCCACCCGTGGATGGGGAGCCTACGAGCAGTACTTC | . | TRBJ2-7 | . | TRBV5-4
CAWSEGPAGETQYF | TGTGCCTGGAGTGAGGGCCCGGCGGGAGAGACCCAGTACTTC | . | TRBJ2-5 | many | TRBV30
CASSSDGLSNQPQHF | TGCGCCAGCAGCTCGGACGGACTAAGCAATCAGCCCCAGCATTTT | . | TRBJ1-5 | . | TRBV5-1
CASSPQYDRGRSPLHF | TGTGCCAGCTCACCACAATATGACAGGGGGCGGTCACCCCTCCACTTT | TRBD1 | TRBJ1-6 | few | TRBV18
CASTTRRGFGYEQYF | TGTGCCAGCACCACCCGGCGGGGATTCGGATACGAGCAGTACTTC | . | TRBJ2-7 | . | TRBV25-1
CASSQVASGGYSTDTQYF | TGTGCCAGCAGCCAAGTGGCTAGCGGGGGGTATAGCACAGATACGCAGTATTTT | TRBD2 | TRBJ2-3 | . | TRBV4-2
CASSYYTDTQYF | TGTGCCAGCAGCTACTATACAGATACGCAGTATTTT | . | TRBJ2-3 | . | TRBV7-2
CASSTLTGPTYGYTF | TGTGCCAGCAGCACTCTGACAGGGCCAACCTATGGCTACACCTTC | TRBD1 | TRBJ1-2 | . | TRBV7-6
CASTLRTGASYEQYF | TGTGCCAGCACCCTGAGGACAGGGGCTTCCTACGAGCAGTACTTC | TRBD1 | TRBJ2-7 | . | TRBV27
CAWSRGGGEQFF | TGTGCCTGGAGCAGGGGTGGTGGTGAGCAGTTCTTC | . | TRBJ2-1 | . | TRBV30
CASSEITGSLLHF | TGTGCCAGCAGCGAAATTACAGGCTCCCTCCTCCACTTT | . | TRBJ1-6 | . | TRBV7-9
CSVATDTEKNNYGYTF | TGCAGCGTTGCAACGGACACTGAAAAGAATAACTATGGCTACACCTTC | . | TRBJ1-2 | few | TRBV29-1
CASSIPAGGQETQYF | TGTGCCAGTAGTATACCAGCGGGAGGACAAGAGACCCAGTACTTC | TRBD2 | TRBJ2-5 | few | TRBV19
CASSPNGRTGFTDTQYF | TGTGCCAGCAGCCCGAACGGGCGGACAGGATTCACAGATACGCAGTATTTT | TRBD1 | TRBJ2-3 | . | TRBV7-3
CASSATGGEQYF | TGTGCCAGCAGTGCAACAGGTGGGGAGCAGTACTTC | . | TRBJ2-7 | few | TRBV28
CASSSTSGAGNEQYF | TGCGCCAGCAGCTCCACTAGCGGGGCAGGGAACGAGCAGTACTTC | TRBD2 | TRBJ2-7 | . | TRBV5-1
CASSLRQGKETQYF | TGTGCCAGCAGCTTACGACAGGGAAAAGAGACCCAGTACTTC | TRBD1 | TRBJ2-5 | few | TRBV7-2
CASSSLAGGEANTQYF | TGTGCCAGCAGCTCATTAGCGGGCGGGGAGGCAAATACGCAGTATTTT | TRBD2 | TRBJ2-3 | few | TRBV5-4
CASSAPGTSGNEQFF | TGCGCCAGCAGCGCCCCCGGGACTAGCGGCAATGAGCAGTTCTTC | TRBD2 | TRBJ2-1 | few | TRBV5-1
CASGEDAPSGDEQFF | TGTGCTAGTGGGGAGGACGCCCCAAGTGGCGATGAGCAGTTCTTC | . | TRBJ2-1 | . | TRBV12-5
CASSMGLAGMSTYEQYF | TGCGCCAGCAGCATGGGACTAGCGGGAATGTCTACCTACGAGCAGTACTTC | TRBD2 | TRBJ2-7 | once | TRBV4-3
CASSPQRGGANTGELFF | TGTGCCAGCTCACCCCAGAGAGGGGGGGCAAACACCGGGGAGCTGTTTTTT | . | TRBJ2-2 | few | TRBV18
CSVGRGAGQTQYF | TGCAGCGTTGGGCGGGGAGCGGGTCAGACCCAGTACTTC | . | TRBJ2-5 | . | TRBV29-1
CASSPRDRSSGANVLTF | TGTGCCAGCAGCCCCCGGGACAGGAGCTCTGGGGCCAACGTCCTGACTTTC | TRBD1 | TRBJ2-6 | few | TRBV9
CASRNMGGINQPQHF | TGCGCCAGCAGAAACATGGGGGGTATCAATCAGCCCCAGCATTTT | . | TRBJ1-5 | . | TRBV10-2
CASSPADSPIYEQYF | TGTGCCAGCTCACCCGCGGACAGTCCCATCTACGAGCAGTACTTC | . | TRBJ2-7 | few | TRBV18
CASSPGTNYGYTF | TGTGCCAGCTCACCCGGGACTAACTATGGCTACACCTTC | . | TRBJ1-2 | . | TRBV18
CSGYRGLNTEAFF | TGCAGCGGGTACAGGGGCCTGAACACTGAAGCTTTCTTT | TRBD1 | TRBJ1-1 | few | TRBV29-1
CSARGPYEQYF | TGCAGTGCTAGAGGGCCTTACGAGCAGTACTTC | . | TRBJ2-7 | . | TRBV20-1
CASSLQGPDYGYTF | TGTGCCAGCAGCTTGCAGGGGCCAGACTATGGCTACACCTTC | . | TRBJ1-2 | . | TRBV7-3
CASSLGGAIGRELFF | TGTGCCAGCAGTTTAGGCGGGGCCATTGGCCGGGAGCTGTTTTTT | . | TRBJ2-2 | . | TRBV28
CSVDGTSGNEQYF | TGCAGCGTTGATGGGACTAGCGGGAACGAGCAGTACTTC | TRBD2 | TRBJ2-7 | few | TRBV29-1
CASSPPFGQSNGANVLTF | TGTGCCAGCTCACCACCCTTCGGACAGAGCAATGGGGCCAACGTCCTGACTTTC | . | TRBJ2-6 | . | TRBV18
CASSLAYRLNTGELFF | TGTGCCAGCAGCTTGGCGTATCGTTTGAACACCGGGGAGCTGTTTTTT | . | TRBJ2-2 | . | TRBV5-6
CASSLWGIATRDTDTQYF | TGTGCCAGCAGCTTATGGGGGATCGCGACTAGGGACACAGATACGCAGTATTTT | . | TRBJ2-3 | . | TRBV7-6
CASSFPDTQYF | TGTGCCAGCAGTTTTCCGGATACGCAGTATTTT | . | TRBJ2-3 | . | TRBV6-1
CASGSTQQGRWIYNEQFF | TGTGCTAGTGGTTCAACCCAACAGGGTCGCTGGATCTACAATGAGCAGTTCTTC | . | TRBJ2-1 | few | TRBV12-5
CASSLNTDYGYTF | TGTGCCAGCAGCTTGAACACAGACTATGGCTACACCTTC | . | TRBJ1-2 | . | TRBV5-4
CASSQRPRQPRVGQPQHF | TGCGCCAGCAGTCAAAGGCCGAGACAGCCTAGGGTAGGGCAGCCCCAGCATTTT | . | TRBJ1-5 | many | TRBV23-1
CASSRVGDLSGANVLTF | TGTGCCAGCTCACGTGTCGGGGATCTTTCTGGGGCCAACGTCCTGACTTTC | . | TRBJ2-6 | . | TRBV18
CASSLRAYNEQFF | TGTGCCAGTAGTCTTCGGGCCTACAATGAGCAGTTCTTC | . | TRBJ2-1 | . | TRBV19
CSAPTLDTQYF | TGCAGTGCCCCTACCTTAGATACGCAGTATTTT | . | TRBJ2-3 | . | TRBV20-1
CAISESSSQREQYF | TGTGCCATCAGTGAGAGTTCTAGTCAACGCGAGCAGTACTTC | . | TRBJ2-7 | . | TRBV10-3
CASSSEDLGGGEQFF | TGTGCCAGCAGTTCAGAGGACTTGGGGGGTGGAGAGCAGTTCTTC | . | TRBJ2-1 | few | TRBV27
CASSLRLAGADTQYF | TGTGCCAGCAGCTTAAGGCTAGCGGGAGCGGATACGCAGTATTTT | TRBD2 | TRBJ2-3 | few | TRBV7-9